This T cell receptor (beta chain) was retrieved from a study of T cell responses to AZD1222 COVID-19 vaccine. As for this clone: Its matching antigen is unknown.

The assay was immunoSEQ multiplex PCR, and TCRdb's table has in-frame clones only and misses some. The sample has roughly 130,000 clones, 85% to 90% seen once. Germline-derived CDR1 and CDR2 are SGHKS and YYEKEE (reference sequence). This CDR3 comprises 15 residues. Trimming took 1 base from V and 3 from J; bases not matched to a gene: 2. Study conclusions and caveats: Epitopes outside B.1.351 and B.1.1.7 mutated regions reportedly drew nearly half of spike TCRs. Breadth and depth of Spike-specific TCRs rose after two AZD1222 doses. With dominance at 160-218 and 743-854, vaccine-associated CD4 TCRs spanned spike. The donor group comprised mostly white British people and more females; the analysis possibly underestimated clonal diversity.

The sample was peripheral blood, taken on day 0 of AZD1222 vaccination. The sequence derives from an adult in good health. The J gene is TRBJ2-2, the V gene TRBV5-5; TRBD2 aligns across 8 bases. The DNA of the CDR3 is TGTGCCAGCAGCTTGAGGCGGGGGGACACCGGGGAGCTGTTTTTT. This sequence encodes CASSLRRGDTGELFF.